This T cell receptor beta chain comes out of a study of CD8 T cells in ankylosing spondylitis. Points from the study as a whole: Ankylosing spondylitis blood seemed to carry a telltale TCR beta motif made of about 8 highly homologous variants. Significant enrichment of disease-linked clones was reported in matched ankylosing spondylitis synovial fluid.

In making TCR beta libraries, quantitative 5'-RACE with molecular barcodes was used. TCRdb processed the 5' RACE reads anew with MiXCR; each CDR3 protein has one entry. This sample has 250,000 to 350,000 distinct CDR3 sequences, with 20% found just once. The CDR3 is made up of 14 amino acids. The junction had 3 bases not matched to a gene; V was cut back by 6 bases and J by 4 bases. From germline, CDR1 is DFQATT and CDR2 SNEGSKA (reference sequence). As for this clonotype: Its antigen is currently unknown.

This chain connects TRBV20-1 to TRBJ2-3; 14 bases match TRBD2. Specimen: blood, either unsorted or a sorted T cell fraction (not recorded which). This receptor was obtained from a male donor with ankylosing spondylitis or in good health (not recorded which). This CDR3 reads CSARLAGGSDTQYF. DNA of the CDR3: TGCAGTGCAAGACTAGCGGGGGGGTCAGATACGCAGTATTTT.